These T cell receptor beta chains were read from a single sample in a study of T cells in Graves' hyperthyroidism and ophthalmopathy. TCRdb redid the calling of the multiplex PCR reads with MiXCR, one entry per CDR3 protein. The sample shows over 250,000 distinct CDR3 sequences, 20% to 25% of them seen only once. Specimen: blood. The receptors originated from a middle-aged man with Graves' hyperthyroidism that later progressed to Graves' ophthalmopathy. Both conserved end residues are part of each CDR3. Rows give clone size only sometimes, using once, few, many, or a class for an expanded clone.

TRBJ1-5 | TRBV5-1 | many | CASRPGLGQPQHF
TRBJ2-7 | TRBV3-1 | many | CASSQVGTSEYEQYF
TRBJ2-7 | TRBV27 | - | CASSLSPGAHYEQYF
TRBJ2-6 | TRBV6-1 | - | CASSKDSSGANVLTF
TRBJ1-2 | TRBV24-1 | many | CATSHRNNYGYTF
TRBJ2-5 | TRBV24-1 | many | CATSDYSAEGQETQYF
TRBJ1-5 | TRBV2 | many | CASSSLSWEDGQPQHF
TRBJ2-7 | TRBV12-3/TRBV12-4 | - | CASSLGGMSSYEQYF
TRBJ2-7 | TRBV6-2/TRBV6-3 | - | CASSARGGRYEQYF
TRBJ1-2 | TRBV14 | many | CASSVQGTYGYTF
TRBJ2-5 | TRBV19 | many | CASSTAGAETQYF
TRBJ2-2 | TRBV24-1 | many | CATRAGGDTGELFF
TRBJ1-1 | TRBV29-1 | many | CSIKWGTLNTEAFF
TRBJ1-3 | TRBV6-2/TRBV6-3 | many | CASSYWVRGSGNTIYF
TRBJ2-7 | TRBV20-1 | many | CSATRPRGGAAEQYF
TRBJ2-5 | TRBV6-1 | few | CASSAERGYETQYF
TRBJ1-1 | TRBV2 | many | CASSEPVRLNTEAFF
TRBJ2-5 | TRBV7-9 | many | CASSFHTGGETQYF
TRBJ2-7 | TRBV4-1 | many | CASSQEGTDYEQYF
TRBJ2-7 | TRBV29-1 | many | CSVRVMDEQYF
TRBJ2-5 | TRBV29-1 | few | CSVPQGSHQETQYF
TRBJ1-1 | TRBV7-2 | many | CASSRLLPSSSGFF
TRBJ1-2 | TRBV6-5 | - | CANSYGQNYGYTF
TRBJ2-7 | TRBV6-1 | - | CARRPGASTYEQYF
TRBJ2-2 | TRBV7-8 | many | CASSPIRVFGPTGELFF
TRBJ2-5 | TRBV29-1 | many | CSVAKQGRETQYF
TRBJ2-5 | TRBV20-1 | few | CSASPARETQYF
TRBJ2-3 | TRBV20-1 | few | CSAPLTSSPAPYF
TRBJ2-7 | TRBV12-3/TRBV12-4 | many | CASRQTSGTIYEQYF
TRBJ2-7 | TRBV20-1 | many | CSAIERGGSYEQYF
TRBJ2-5 | TRBV6-1 | - | CASSVGTGGPQTQYF
TRBJ2-7 | TRBV28 | - | CASSLTPGGLEQYF
TRBJ2-5 | TRBV7-2 | many | CASSLTKTGEHETQYF
TRBJ2-6 | TRBV19 | many | CASDRGASSGANVLTF
TRBJ2-7 | TRBV28 | many | CASSAPDRGSYEQYF
TRBJ2-5 | TRBV30 | once | CAWSGQYQETQYF
TRBJ2-7 | TRBV28 | many | CASGSLEQYF
TRBJ1-1 | TRBV10-3 | - | CAISPGSEAFF
TRBJ2-6 | TRBV19 | many | CASSIGRSRANVLTF
TRBJ1-5 | TRBV24-1 | many | CATSDTLGQPQHF
TRBJ1-1 | TRBV9 | - | CASSVGVRNTQAFF
TRBJ2-7 | TRBV12-3/TRBV12-4 | many | CASSFKGARSYEQYF
TRBJ1-1 | TRBV5-1 | - | CASSLGRVGKDTEAFF
TRBJ1-2 | TRBV29-1 | many | CSVSGPSYGYTF
TRBJ1-1 | TRBV20-1 | many | CRAFGTYLNTEAFF
TRBJ2-5 | TRBV20-1 | - | CSARIARHQETQYF
TRBJ2-7 | TRBV6-2/TRBV6-3 | many | CASSYGLRLAGAYEQYF
TRBJ1-5 | TRBV6-2/TRBV6-3 | many | CASRTIQYSNQPQHF
TRBJ2-4 | TRBV9 | - | CASSVEAPSGTAKNIQYF
TRBJ2-7 | TRBV6-1 | many | CASSETPRGPPYEQYF
TRBJ2-2 | TRBV11-2 | few | CASSPGLADTGELFF
TRBJ2-5 | TRBV6-2/TRBV6-3 | many | CASTPRGTGETQYF